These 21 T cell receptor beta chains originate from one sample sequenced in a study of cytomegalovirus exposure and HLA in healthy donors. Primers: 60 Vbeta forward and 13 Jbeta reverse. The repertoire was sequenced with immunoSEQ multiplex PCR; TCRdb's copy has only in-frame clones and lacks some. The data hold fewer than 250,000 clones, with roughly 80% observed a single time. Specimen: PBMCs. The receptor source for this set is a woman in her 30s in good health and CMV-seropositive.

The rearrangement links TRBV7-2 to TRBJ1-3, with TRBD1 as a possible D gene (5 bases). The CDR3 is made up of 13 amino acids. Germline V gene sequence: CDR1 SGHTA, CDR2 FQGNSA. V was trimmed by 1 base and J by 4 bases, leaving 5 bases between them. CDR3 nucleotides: TGTGCCAGCAGCTTAGGGACAGGAAACACCATATATTTT. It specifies CASSLGTGNTIYF.

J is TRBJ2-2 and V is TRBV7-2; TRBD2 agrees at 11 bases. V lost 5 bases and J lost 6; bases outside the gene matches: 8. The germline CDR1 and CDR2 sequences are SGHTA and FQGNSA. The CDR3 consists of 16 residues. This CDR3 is CASSVTSGSGSGELFF. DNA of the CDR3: TGTGCCAGCAGCGTTACTAGCGGGAGTGGGTCCGGGGAGCTGTTTTTT.

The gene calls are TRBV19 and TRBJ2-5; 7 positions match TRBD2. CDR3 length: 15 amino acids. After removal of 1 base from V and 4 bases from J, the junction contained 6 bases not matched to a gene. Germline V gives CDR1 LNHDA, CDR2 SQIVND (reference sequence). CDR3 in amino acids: CASSIGASGGETQYF. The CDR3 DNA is TGTGCCAGTAGTATAGGGGCTAGCGGAGGAGAGACCCAGTACTTC.

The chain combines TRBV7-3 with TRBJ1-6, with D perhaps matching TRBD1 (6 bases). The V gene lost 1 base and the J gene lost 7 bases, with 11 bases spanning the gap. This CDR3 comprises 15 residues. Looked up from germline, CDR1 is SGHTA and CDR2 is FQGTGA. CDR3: CASSLRSGANSPLHF. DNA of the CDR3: TGTGCCAGCAGCTTAAGATCAGGGGCGAATTCACCCCTCCACTTT. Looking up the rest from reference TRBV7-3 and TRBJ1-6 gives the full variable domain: GAGVSQTPSNKVTEKGKYVELRCDPISGHTALYWYRQSLGQGPEFLIYFQGTGAADDSGLPNDRFFAVRPEGSVSTLKIQRTERGDSAVYLCASSLRSGANSPLHFGNGTRLTVT.

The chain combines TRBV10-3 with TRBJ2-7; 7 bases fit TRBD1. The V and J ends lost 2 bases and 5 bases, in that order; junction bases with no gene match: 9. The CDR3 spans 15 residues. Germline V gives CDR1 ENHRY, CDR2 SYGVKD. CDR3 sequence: CAISEPGTVGNEQYF. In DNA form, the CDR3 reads TGTGCCATCAGTGAGCCCGGGACAGTCGGCAACGAGCAGTACTTC.

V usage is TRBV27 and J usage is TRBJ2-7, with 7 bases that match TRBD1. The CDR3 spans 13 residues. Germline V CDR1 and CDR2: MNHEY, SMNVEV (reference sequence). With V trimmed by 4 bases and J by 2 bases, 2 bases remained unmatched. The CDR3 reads CASSWTGPYEQYF. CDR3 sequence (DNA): TGTGCCAGCAGTTGGACAGGCCCCTACGAGCAGTACTTC.

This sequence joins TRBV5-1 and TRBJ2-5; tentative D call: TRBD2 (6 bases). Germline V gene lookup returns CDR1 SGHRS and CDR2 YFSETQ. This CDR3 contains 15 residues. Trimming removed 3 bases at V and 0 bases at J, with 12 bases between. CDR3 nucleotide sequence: TGCGCCAGCAGCTCCGGACTACATAACCAAGAGACCCAGTACTTC. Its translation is CASSSGLHNQETQYF. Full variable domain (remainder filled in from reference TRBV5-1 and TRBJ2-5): KAGVTQTPRYLIKTRGQQVTLSCSPISGHRSVSWYQQTPGQGLQFLFEYFSETQRNKGNFPGRFSGRQFSNSRSEMNVSTLELGDSALYLCASSSGLHNQETQYFGPGTRLLVL.

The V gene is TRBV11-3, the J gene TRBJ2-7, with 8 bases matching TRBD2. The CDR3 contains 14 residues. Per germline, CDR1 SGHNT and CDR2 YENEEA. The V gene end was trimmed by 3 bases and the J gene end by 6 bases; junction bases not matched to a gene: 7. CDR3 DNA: TGTGCCAGCAGCTTGACTAGCGCGAGCCGCGAGCAGTACTTC. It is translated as CASSLTSASREQYF.

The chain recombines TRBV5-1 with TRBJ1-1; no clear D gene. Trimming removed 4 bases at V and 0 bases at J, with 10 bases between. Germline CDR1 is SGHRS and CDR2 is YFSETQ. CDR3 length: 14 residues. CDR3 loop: CASSAGSLNTEAFF. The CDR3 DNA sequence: TGCGCCAGCAGCGCCGGGAGCTTGAACACTGAAGCTTTCTTT. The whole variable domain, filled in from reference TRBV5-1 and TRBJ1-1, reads KAGVTQTPRYLIKTRGQQVTLSCSPISGHRSVSWYQQTPGQGLQFLFEYFSETQRNKGNFPGRFSGRQFSNSRSEMNVSTLELGDSALYLCASSAGSLNTEAFFGQGTRLTVV.

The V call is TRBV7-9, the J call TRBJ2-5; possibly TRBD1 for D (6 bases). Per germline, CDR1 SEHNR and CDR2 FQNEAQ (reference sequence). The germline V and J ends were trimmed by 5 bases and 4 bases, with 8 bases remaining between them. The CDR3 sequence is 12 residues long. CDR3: CASSPRGETQYF. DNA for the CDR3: TGTGCCAGCAGCCCCAGGGGAGAGACCCAGTACTTC.

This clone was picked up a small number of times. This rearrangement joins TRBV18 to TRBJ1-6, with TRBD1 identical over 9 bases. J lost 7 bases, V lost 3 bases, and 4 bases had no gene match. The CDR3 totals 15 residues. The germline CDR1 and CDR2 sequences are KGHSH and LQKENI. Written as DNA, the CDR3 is TGTGCCAGCTCACCCACCGGGACAGGGAATTCACCCCTCCACTTT. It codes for CASSPTGTGNSPLHF.

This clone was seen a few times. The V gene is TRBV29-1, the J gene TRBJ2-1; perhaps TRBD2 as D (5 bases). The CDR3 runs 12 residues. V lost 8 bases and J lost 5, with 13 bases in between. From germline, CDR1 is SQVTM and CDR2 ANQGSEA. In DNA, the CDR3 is TGCAGCCCACGGACTCCTAACAATGAGCAGTTCTTC. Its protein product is CSPRTPNNEQFF.

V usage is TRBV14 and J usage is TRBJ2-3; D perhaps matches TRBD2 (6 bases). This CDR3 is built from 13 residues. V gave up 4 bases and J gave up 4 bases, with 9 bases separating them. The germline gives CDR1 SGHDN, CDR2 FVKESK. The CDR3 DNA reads TGTGCCAGCAGCCGATGGGGGGCAGATACGCAGTATTTT. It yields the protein CASSRWGADTQYF.

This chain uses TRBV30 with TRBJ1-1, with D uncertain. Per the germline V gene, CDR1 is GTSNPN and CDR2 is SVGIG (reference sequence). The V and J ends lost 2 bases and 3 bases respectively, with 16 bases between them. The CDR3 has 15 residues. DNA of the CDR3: TGTGCCTGGAGTACCCCCATGGAGACGCACACTGAAGCTTTCTTT. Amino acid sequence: CAWSTPMETHTEAFF.

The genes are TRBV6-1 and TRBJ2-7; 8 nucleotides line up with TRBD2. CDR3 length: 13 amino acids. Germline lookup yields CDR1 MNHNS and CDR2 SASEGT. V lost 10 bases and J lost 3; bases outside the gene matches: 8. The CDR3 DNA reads TGTGCCACCAAATACAGCGGGAGCTACGAGCAGTACTTC. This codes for CATKYSGSYEQYF.

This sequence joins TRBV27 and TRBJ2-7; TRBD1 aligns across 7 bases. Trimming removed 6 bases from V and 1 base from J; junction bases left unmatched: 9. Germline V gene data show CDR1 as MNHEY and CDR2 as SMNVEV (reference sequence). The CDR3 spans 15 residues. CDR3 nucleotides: TGTGCCAGCAGCCTACAGGGGCCCAAATCCTACGAGCAGTACTTC. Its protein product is CASSLQGPKSYEQYF.

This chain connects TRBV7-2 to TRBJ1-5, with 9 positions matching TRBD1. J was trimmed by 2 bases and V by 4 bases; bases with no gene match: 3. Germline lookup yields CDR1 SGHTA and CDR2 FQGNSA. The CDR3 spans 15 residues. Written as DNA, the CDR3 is TGTGCCAGCAGCTACAGGGGGCTAGGCAATCAGCCCCAGCATTTT. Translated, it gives CASSYRGLGNQPQHF.

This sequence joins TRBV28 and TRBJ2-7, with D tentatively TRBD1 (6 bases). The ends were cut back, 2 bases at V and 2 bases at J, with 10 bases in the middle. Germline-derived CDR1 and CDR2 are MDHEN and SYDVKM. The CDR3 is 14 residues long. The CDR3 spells CASSLTGKPYEQYF. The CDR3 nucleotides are TGTGCCAGCAGTTTAACAGGGAAGCCCTACGAGCAGTACTTC.

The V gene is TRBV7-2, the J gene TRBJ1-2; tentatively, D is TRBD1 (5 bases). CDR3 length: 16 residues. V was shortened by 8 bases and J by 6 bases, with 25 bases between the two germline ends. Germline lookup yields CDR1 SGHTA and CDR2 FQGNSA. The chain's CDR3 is CASVNPSRGPRDGYTF. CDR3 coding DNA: TGTGCCAGCGTTAACCCGTCAAGGGGCCCAAGAGATGGCTACACCTTC. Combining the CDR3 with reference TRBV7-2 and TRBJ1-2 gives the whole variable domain GAGVSQSPSNKVTEKGKDVELRCDPISGHTALYWYRQSLGQGLEFLIYFQGNSAPDKSGLPSDRFSAERTGGSVSTLTIQRTQQEDSAVYLCASVNPSRGPRDGYTFGSGTRLTVV.

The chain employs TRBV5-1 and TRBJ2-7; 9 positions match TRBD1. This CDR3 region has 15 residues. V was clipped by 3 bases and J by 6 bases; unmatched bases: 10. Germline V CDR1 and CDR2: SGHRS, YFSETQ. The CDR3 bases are TGCGCCAGCAGCTCACAGGGGGCAGGTTCAGTCGAGCAGTACTTC. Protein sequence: CASSSQGAGSVEQYF.

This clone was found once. CDR3 DNA: TGTGCCAGCAGCCCCGGGGGACAGGGGAGTGCTACGCAGTATTTT. This codes for CASSPGGQGSATQYF. The rearrangement joins TRBV11-3 to TRBJ2-3; TRBD1 matches 10 bases. This CDR3 comprises 15 residues. Per germline, CDR1 SGHNT and CDR2 YENEEA. V lost 5 bases and J lost 8; bases outside the gene matches: 10.